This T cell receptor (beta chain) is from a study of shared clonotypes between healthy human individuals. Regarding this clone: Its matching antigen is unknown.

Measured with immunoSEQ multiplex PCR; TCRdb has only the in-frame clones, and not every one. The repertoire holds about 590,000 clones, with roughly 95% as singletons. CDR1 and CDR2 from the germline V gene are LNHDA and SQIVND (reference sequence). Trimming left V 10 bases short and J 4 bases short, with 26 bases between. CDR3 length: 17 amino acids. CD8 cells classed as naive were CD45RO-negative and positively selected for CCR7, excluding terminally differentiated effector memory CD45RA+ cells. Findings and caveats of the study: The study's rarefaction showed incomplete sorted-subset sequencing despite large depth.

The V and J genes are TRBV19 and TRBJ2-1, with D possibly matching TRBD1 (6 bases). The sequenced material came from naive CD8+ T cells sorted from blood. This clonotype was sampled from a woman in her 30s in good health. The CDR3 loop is CATPQGPLGLGYNEQFF. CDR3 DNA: TGTGCCACCCCCCAGGGGCCACTAGGATTAGGGTACAATGAGCAGTTCTTC.